The 12 T cell receptor beta chains below come from one sample, sequenced in a study of blood T cell repertoires in COVID-19. Here immunoSEQ multiplex PCR was the method, and the copy in TCRdb shows in-frame clones only, minus some. Of some 190,000 clones listed, 82% are singletons. The source material was peripheral blood. The receptors were sampled from a woman in her sixties or seventies with COVID-19, enrolled during active disease.

The rearrangement uses TRBV27 and TRBJ2-3; D is possibly TRBD2 (6 bases). CDR1 and CDR2 (germline): MNHEY, SMNVEV (reference sequence). Trimming left V 2 bases short and J 9 bases short, with 9 bases between. CDR3 size: 12 residues. CDR3 DNA: TGTGCCAGCAGTTTAAAGGGGAGGACGCAGTATTTT. This sequence encodes CASSLKGRTQYF.

The DNA for the CDR3 is TGTGCCAGCAGCCCCATGGGCAGGCGGAACACTGAAGCTTTCTTT. Translated, it gives CASSPMGRRNTEAFF. The J gene is TRBJ1-1, the V gene TRBV11-2; D unclear. CDR1 is SGHAT, CDR2 FQNNGV, per germline. The CDR3 is 15 amino acids. V was shortened by 5 bases and J by 1 base, with 14 bases between the two germline ends.

The genes are TRBV7-9 and TRBJ2-3; possibly TRBD1 for D (6 bases). V lost 3 bases and J 1 base, leaving 20 bases between the germline ends. Germline V gene sequence: CDR1 SEHNR, CDR2 FQNEAQ (reference sequence). The CDR3 runs to 18 residues. CDR3 sequence: CASSFRQQGYPGTDTQYF. The CDR3, as DNA: TGTGCCAGCAGCTTTAGGCAACAGGGATATCCTGGCACAGATACGCAGTATTTT.

As DNA, the CDR3 is TGCGCCAGCAGCTTGGACTCCCCCCATTACAATGAGCAGTTCTTC. It specifies CASSLDSPHYNEQFF. V usage is TRBV5-1 and J usage is TRBJ2-1, with unresolved D. CDR3 length: 15 residues. CDR1 SGHRS and CDR2 YFSETQ come from the germline V gene. V was trimmed by 0 bases and J by 4 bases, leaving 11 bases between them. Full variable domain (remainder filled in from reference TRBV5-1 and TRBJ2-1): KAGVTQTPRYLIKTRGQQVTLSCSPISGHRSVSWYQQTPGQGLQFLFEYFSETQRNKGNFPGRFSGRQFSNSRSEMNVSTLELGDSALYLCASSLDSPHYNEQFFGPGTRLTVL.

This clone was detected only once. The genes are TRBV6-2 or TRBV6-3 and TRBJ2-7, with 8 bases lining up with TRBD2. The CDR3 runs 15 residues. Germline trimming cut 5 bases from V and 7 bases from J; bases unmatched to any gene: 13. Germline assignment: CDR1 MNHEY and CDR2 SVGEGT. The CDR3 is CASSPAGVNGREQYV. The CDR3 nucleotides read TGTGCCAGCAGTCCAGCGGGGGTGAACGGCCGGGAGCAGTACGTC.

The chain couples TRBV5-6 to TRBJ2-1; 11 bases are a match to TRBD2. Trimming cost V 2 bases and J 8 bases; bases outside gene matches: 9. The CDR3 totals 16 residues. Germline-derived CDR1 and CDR2 are SGHDT and YYEEEE. CDR3 nucleotides: TGTGCCAGCAGCTTTGATACTAGCGGGGGCTGGGATGAGCAGTTCTTC. This codes for CASSFDTSGGWDEQFF.

The chain couples TRBV19 to TRBJ1-5; D not certain. Germline V gene data show CDR1 as LNHDA and CDR2 as SQIVND (reference sequence). The CDR3 contains 13 residues. Trimming left V 6 bases short and J 0 bases short, with 6 bases between. Here the CDR3 reads CASRDYSNQPQHF. The CDR3 DNA reads as TGTGCCAGTAGAGACTATAGCAATCAGCCCCAGCATTTT.

The rearrangement uses TRBV5-8 and TRBJ2-7, with D hard to call. Per germline, CDR1 SGHTS and CDR2 YDEGEE. With 0 bases removed from V and 2 bases from J, the gap between germline ends came to 3 bases. The CDR3 covers 12 residues. CDR3 bases: TGTGCCAGCAGCTTGGTTACCTACGAGCAGTACGTC. It yields the protein CASSLVTYEQYV.

This rearrangement joins TRBV5-4 to TRBJ2-3; 7 bases are a match to TRBD2. The CDR3 sequence is 14 residues long. J lost 6 bases, V lost 7 bases, and 11 bases had no gene match. Germline CDR1 reads SGHNT; CDR2 reads YYREEE (reference sequence). The CDR3, as DNA: TGTGCCAGCGGCACGGGGCGGGAGTGGGATACGCAGTATTTT. It translates to CASGTGREWDTQYF.

In DNA form, the CDR3 reads TGTGCCAGCCAGGGGGCAGCTCAAGAGACCCAGTACTTC. Amino acids: CASQGAAQETQYF. The chain uses TRBV11-3 and TRBJ2-5; TRBD1 matches at 8 bases. Per germline, CDR1 SGHNT and CDR2 YENEEA. This CDR3 comprises 13 residues. J was trimmed by 2 bases and V by 8 bases; bases with no gene match: 4.

The rearrangement links TRBV10-3 to TRBJ2-7; weak D call: TRBD1 (5 bases). V was trimmed by 5 bases and J by 4 bases, leaving 9 bases between them. This CDR3 is built from 12 residues. CDR1 and CDR2 (germline): ENHRY, SYGVKD. The chain's CDR3 is CAISYQGYEQYV. CDR3 in DNA: TGTGCCATCAGTTACCAGGGTTACGAGCAGTACGTC.

CDR3: CASSTRLDSSGANVLTF. Written as DNA, the CDR3 is TGTGCCAGCAGCACCCGACTCGATAGCTCTGGGGCCAACGTCCTGACTTTC. The chain couples TRBV9 to TRBJ2-6; the D is unclear. The CDR3 has 17 amino acids. Germline V lookup: CDR1 SGDLS, CDR2 YYNGEE. V lost 4 bases, J lost 0 bases, and 14 bases lay in between.